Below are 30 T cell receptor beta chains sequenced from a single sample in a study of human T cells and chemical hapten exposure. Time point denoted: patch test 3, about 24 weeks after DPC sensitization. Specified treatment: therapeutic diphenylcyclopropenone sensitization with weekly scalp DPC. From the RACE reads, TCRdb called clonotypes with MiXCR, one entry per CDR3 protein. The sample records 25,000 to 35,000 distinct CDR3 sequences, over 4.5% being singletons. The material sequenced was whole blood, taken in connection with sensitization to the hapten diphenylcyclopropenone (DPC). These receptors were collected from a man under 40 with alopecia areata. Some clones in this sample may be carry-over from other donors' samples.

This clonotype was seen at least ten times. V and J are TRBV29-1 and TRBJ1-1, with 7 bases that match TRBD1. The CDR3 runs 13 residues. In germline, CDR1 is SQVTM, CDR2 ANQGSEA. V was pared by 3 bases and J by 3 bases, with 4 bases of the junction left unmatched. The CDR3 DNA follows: TGCAGCGTTGAGGGACAGACTTACACTGAAGCTTTCTTT. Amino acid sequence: CSVEGQTYTEAFF.

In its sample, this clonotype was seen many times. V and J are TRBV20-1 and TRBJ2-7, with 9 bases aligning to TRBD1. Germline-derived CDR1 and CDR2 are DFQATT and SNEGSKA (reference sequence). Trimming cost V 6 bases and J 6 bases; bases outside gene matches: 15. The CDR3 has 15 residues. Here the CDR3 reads CSAPHSGTGFSEQYF. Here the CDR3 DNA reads TGCAGTGCACCGCACTCCGGGACAGGGTTTAGCGAGCAGTACTTC.

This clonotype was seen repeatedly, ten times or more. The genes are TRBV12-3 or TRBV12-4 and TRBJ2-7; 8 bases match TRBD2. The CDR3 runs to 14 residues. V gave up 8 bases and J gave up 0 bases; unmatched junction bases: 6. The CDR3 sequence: CASSLAGSSYEQYF. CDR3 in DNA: TGTGCCAGCTCTTTAGCGGGGAGCTCCTACGAGCAGTACTTC.

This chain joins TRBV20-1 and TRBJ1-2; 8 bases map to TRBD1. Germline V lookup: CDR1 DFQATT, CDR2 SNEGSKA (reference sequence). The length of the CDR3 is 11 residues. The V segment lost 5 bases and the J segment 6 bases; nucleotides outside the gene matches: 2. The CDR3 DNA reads TGCAGTGCTTGGACAGGGAATGGCTACACCTTC. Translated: CSAWTGNGYTF.

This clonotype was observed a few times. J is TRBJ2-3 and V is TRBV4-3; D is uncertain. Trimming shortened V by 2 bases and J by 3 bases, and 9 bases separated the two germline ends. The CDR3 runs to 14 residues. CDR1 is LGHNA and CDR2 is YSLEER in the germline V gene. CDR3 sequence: CASSQHGKTDTQYF. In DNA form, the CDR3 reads TGCGCCAGCAGCCAACACGGAAAGACAGATACGCAGTATTTT.

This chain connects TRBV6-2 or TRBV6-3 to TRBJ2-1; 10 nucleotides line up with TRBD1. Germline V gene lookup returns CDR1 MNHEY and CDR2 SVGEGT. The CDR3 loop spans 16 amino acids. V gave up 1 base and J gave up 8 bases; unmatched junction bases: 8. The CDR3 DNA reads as TGTGCCAGCAGTTACTACCCGGGACAGGGGATAGATGAGCAGTTCTTC. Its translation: CASSYYPGQGIDEQFF.

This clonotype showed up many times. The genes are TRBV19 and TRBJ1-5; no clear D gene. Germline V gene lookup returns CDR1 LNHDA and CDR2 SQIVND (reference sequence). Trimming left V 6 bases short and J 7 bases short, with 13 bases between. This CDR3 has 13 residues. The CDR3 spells CASSPNEGQPQHF. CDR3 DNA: TGTGCCAGTAGCCCTAACGAGGGACAGCCCCAGCATTTT.

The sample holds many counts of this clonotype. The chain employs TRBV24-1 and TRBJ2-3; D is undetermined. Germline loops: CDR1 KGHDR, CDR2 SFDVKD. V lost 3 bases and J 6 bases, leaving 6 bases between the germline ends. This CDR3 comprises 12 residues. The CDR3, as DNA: TGTGCCACCAGTGATCTCTGGGATACGCAGTATTTT. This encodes CATSDLWDTQYF.

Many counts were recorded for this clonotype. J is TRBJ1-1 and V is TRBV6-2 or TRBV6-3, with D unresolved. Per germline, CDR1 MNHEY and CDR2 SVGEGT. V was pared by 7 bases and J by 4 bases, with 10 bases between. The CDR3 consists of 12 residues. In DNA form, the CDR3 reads TGTGCCAGCACCGGGAAGGGCACTGAAGCTTTCTTT. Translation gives CASTGKGTEAFF.

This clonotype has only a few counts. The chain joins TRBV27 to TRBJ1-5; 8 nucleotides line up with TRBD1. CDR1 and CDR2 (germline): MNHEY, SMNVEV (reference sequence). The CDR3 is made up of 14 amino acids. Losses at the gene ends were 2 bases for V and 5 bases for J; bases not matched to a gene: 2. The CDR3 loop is CASSLGQGDQPQHF. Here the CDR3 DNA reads TGTGCCAGCAGTTTAGGACAGGGAGATCAGCCCCAGCATTTT.

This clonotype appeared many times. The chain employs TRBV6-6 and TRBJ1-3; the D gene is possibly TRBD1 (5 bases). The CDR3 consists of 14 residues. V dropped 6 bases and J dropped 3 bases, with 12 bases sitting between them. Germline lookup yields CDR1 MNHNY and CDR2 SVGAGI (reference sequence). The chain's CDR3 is CASSPGQGGNTIYF. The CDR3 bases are TGTGCCAGCAGCCCTGGGCAGGGTGGAAACACCATATATTTT.

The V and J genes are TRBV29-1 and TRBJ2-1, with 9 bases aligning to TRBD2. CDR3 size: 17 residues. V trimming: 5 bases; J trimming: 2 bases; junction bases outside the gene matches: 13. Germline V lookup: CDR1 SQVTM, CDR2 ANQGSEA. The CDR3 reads CSVMTSGAQVTYNEQFF. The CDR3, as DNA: TGCAGCGTTATGACTAGCGGAGCCCAGGTAACCTACAATGAGCAGTTCTTC.

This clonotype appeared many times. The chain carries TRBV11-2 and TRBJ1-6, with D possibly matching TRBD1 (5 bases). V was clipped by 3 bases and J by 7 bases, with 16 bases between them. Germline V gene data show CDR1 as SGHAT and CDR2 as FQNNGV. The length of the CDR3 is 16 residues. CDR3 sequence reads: CASSFTVGAGNSPLHF. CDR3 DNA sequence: TGTGCCAGCAGCTTTACGGTCGGGGCGGGGAATTCACCCCTCCACTTT.

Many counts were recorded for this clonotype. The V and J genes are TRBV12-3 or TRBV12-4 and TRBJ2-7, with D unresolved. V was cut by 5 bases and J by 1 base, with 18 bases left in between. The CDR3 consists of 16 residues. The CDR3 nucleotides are TGTGCCAGCAGTGCCCTGGCCGGCGACGAATCCTACGAGCAGTACTTC. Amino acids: CASSALAGDESYEQYF.

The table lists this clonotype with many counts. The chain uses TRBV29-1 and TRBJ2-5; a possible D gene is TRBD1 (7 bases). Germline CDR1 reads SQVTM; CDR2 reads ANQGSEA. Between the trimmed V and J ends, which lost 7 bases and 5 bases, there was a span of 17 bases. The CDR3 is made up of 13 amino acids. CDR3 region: CSGRGGGVETQYF. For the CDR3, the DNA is TGCAGCGGGAGAGGAGGGGGCGTGGAGACCCAGTACTTC.

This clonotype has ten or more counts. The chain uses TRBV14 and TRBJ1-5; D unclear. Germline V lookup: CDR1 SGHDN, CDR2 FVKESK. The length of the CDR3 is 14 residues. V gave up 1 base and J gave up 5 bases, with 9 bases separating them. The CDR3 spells CASSQGGNHQPQHF. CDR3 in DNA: TGTGCCAGCAGCCAAGGCGGAAACCATCAGCCCCAGCATTTT.

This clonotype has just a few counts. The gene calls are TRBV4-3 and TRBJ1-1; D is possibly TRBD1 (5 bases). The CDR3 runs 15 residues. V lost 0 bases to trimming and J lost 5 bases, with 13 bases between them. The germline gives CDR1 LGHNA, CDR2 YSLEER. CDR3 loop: CASSQDQGGGTEAFF. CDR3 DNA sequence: TGCGCCAGCAGCCAAGATCAAGGCGGGGGAACTGAAGCTTTCTTT.

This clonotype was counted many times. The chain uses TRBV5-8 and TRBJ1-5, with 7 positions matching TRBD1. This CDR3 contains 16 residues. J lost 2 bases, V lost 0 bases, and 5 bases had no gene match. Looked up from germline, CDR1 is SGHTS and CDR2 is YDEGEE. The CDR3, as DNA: TGTGCCAGCAGCTTGGTGACAGGGTTGGGCAATCAGCCCCAGCATTTT. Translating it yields CASSLVTGLGNQPQHF.

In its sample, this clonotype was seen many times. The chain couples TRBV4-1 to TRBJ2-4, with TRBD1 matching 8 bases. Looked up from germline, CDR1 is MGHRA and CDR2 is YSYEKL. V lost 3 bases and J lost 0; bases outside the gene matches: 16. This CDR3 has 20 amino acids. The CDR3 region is CASSHTPGQDSKKAKNIQYF. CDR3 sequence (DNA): TGCGCCAGCAGCCACACTCCGGGACAGGACTCCAAGAAAGCCAAAAACATTCAGTACTTC.

The CDR3 spells CSAREQVSYEQYF. The CDR3 DNA reads TGCAGTGCTAGAGAGCAGGTTTCCTACGAGCAGTACTTC. The chain carries TRBV20-1 and TRBJ2-7; D unclear. Germline CDR1 reads DFQATT; CDR2 reads SNEGSKA (reference sequence). The CDR3 contains 13 residues. V was shortened by 0 bases and J by 1 base, with 7 bases between the two germline ends.

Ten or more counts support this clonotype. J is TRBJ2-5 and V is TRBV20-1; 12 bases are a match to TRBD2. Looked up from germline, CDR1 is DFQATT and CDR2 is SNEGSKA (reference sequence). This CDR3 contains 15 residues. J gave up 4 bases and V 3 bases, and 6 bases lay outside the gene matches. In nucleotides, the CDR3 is TGCAGTGCTAGCTGGGCTAGCGGGGGGGCAGAGACCCAGTACTTC. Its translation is CSASWASGGAETQYF.

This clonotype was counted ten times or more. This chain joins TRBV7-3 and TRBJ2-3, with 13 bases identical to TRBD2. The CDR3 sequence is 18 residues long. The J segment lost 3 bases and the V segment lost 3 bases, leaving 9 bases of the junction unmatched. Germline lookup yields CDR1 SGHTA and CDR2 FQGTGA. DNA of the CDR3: TGTGCCAGCAGCTTGGGGCTGACTAGCGGGGGGCCTACAGATACGCAGTATTTT. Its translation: CASSLGLTSGGPTDTQYF.

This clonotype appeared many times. DNA of the CDR3: TGTGCCAGCTCACCGCCGGGCAAACGGGATGAAAAACTGTTTTTT. Protein product: CASSPPGKRDEKLFF. This chain joins TRBV18 and TRBJ1-4, with D unresolved. The CDR3 consists of 15 residues. Looked up from germline, CDR1 is KGHSH and CDR2 is LQKENI. V dropped 3 bases and J dropped 6 bases, with 14 bases sitting between them.

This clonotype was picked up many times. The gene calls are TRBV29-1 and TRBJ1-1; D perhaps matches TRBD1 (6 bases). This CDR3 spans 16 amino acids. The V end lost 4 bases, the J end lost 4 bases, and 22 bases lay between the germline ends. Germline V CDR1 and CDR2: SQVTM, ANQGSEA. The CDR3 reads CSVGGTGSAQTTEAFF. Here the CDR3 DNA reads TGCAGCGTTGGGGGAACAGGGTCGGCCCAGACCACTGAAGCTTTCTTT. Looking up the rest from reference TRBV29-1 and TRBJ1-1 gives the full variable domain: SAVISQKPSRDICQRGTSLTIQCQVDSQVTMMFWYRQQPGQSLTLIATANQGSEATYESGFVIDKFPISRPNLTFSTLTVSNMSPEDSSIYLCSVGGTGSAQTTEAFFGQGTRLTVV.

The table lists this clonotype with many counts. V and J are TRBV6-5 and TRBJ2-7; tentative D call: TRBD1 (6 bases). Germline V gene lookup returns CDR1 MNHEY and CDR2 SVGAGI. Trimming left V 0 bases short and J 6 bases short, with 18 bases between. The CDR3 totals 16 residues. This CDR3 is CASSYSDSRREGEQYF. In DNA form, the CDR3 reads TGTGCCAGCAGTTACTCGGACAGTCGCAGGGAAGGCGAGCAGTACTTC.

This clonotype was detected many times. CDR3 sequence reads: CASSYYSIYTGELFF. For the CDR3, the DNA is TGTGCCAGCAGTTACTATAGCATCTACACCGGGGAGCTGTTTTTT. The V and J genes are TRBV6-2 or TRBV6-3 and TRBJ2-2; no reliable D call. The CDR3 contains 15 residues. Germline V gene lookup returns CDR1 MNHEY and CDR2 SVGEGT. Trimming left V 1 base short and J 3 bases short, with 9 bases between.

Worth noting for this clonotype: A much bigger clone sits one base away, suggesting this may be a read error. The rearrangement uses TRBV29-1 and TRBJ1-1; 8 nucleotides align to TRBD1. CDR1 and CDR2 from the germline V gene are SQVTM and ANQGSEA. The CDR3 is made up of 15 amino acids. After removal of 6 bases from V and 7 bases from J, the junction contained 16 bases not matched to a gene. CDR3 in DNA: TGCAGCGTCAAACCCCCAGGGGGCCCGCAGAGTGAAGCTTTCTTT. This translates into CSVKPPGGPQSEAFF.

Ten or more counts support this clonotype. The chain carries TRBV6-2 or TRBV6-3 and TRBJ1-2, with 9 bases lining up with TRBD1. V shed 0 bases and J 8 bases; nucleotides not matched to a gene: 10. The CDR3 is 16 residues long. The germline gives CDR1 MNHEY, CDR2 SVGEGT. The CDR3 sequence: CASSYSRGQGFGGYTF. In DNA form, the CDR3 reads TGTGCCAGCAGTTACTCGCGGGGACAGGGATTCGGGGGCTACACCTTC.

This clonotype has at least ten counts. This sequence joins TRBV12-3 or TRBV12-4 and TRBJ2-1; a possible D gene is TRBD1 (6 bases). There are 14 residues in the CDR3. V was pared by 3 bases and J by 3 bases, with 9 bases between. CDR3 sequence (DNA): TGTGCCAGCAGTTTTCGGGACAACTACAATGAGCAGTTCTTC. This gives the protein CASSFRDNYNEQFF.

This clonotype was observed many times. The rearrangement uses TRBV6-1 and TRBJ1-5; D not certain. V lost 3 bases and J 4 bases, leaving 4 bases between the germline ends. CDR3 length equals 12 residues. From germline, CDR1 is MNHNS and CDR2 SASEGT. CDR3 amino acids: CASSEGNQPQHF. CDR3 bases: TGTGCCAGCAGTGAGGGTAATCAGCCCCAGCATTTT.